The TCR beta chain described here comes from a study of T cell responses to AZD1222 COVID-19 vaccine. Germline V gene data show CDR1 as SQVTM and CDR2 as ANQGSEA. V lost 4 bases, J lost 2 bases, and 2 bases stayed unmatched. The CDR3 contains 14 residues. Using immunoSEQ multiplex PCR, the repertoire was profiled, and TCRdb retains in-frame clones only, with some absent. Of 90,000 to 120,000 clones listed, around 89% are singletons. The sequence was obtained from an adult in good health. This chain connects TRBV29-1 to TRBJ2-7, with TRBD2 matching 13 bases. The sample consisted of peripheral blood, taken on day 0 of AZD1222 vaccination. For the CDR3, the DNA is TGCAGCGTTGCGGGACTAGCGGGAACCTACGAGCAGTACTTC. It is translated as CSVAGLAGTYEQYF.